A single T cell receptor (beta chain) is shown here with its context. Only in-frame clones appear in the TCRdb table, and some are missing; sequencing was by immunoSEQ multiplex PCR. The repertoire consists of under 200,000 clones, with 74% occurring once and the leading ten covering less than 3%. The data are from a study of blood T cell repertoires in COVID-19. This CDR3 region has 14 residues. The germline V and J ends were trimmed by 6 bases and 7 bases, with 18 bases remaining between them. Germline V CDR1 and CDR2: MDHEN, SYDVKM. The chain links TRBV28 to TRBJ1-2; no clear D. The source is a woman aged 80 or over with acute or convalescent COVID-19. What was sequenced was peripheral blood. CDR3 in amino acids: CASSTAAVALGYTF. The DNA for the CDR3 is TGTGCCAGCAGCACAGCCGCCGTGGCCCTTGGCTACACCTTC.